The clone carrying this T cell receptor beta chain is judged medium-sized. The sample originates from a study of blood T cell repertoires in COVID-19. Repertoires were generated with immunoSEQ multiplex PCR, while TCRdb's copy carries only in-frame clones and drops some. The data show roughly 43,000 clones, roughly 85% seen once. The CDR3 contains 11 residues. The V end lost 6 bases, the J end lost 3 bases, and 6 bases lay between the germline ends. The V gene's germline CDR1 is WNHNN and CDR2 SYGVQD (reference sequence). The V and J genes are TRBV10-1 and TRBJ2-7; D gene ambiguous. Source material: peripheral blood. The sequence was obtained from a man aged 55-75 years with active COVID-19. CDR3 amino acids: CASSNSYEQYF. The CDR3 DNA reads TGCGCCAGCAGCAACAGCTACGAGCAGTACTTC.